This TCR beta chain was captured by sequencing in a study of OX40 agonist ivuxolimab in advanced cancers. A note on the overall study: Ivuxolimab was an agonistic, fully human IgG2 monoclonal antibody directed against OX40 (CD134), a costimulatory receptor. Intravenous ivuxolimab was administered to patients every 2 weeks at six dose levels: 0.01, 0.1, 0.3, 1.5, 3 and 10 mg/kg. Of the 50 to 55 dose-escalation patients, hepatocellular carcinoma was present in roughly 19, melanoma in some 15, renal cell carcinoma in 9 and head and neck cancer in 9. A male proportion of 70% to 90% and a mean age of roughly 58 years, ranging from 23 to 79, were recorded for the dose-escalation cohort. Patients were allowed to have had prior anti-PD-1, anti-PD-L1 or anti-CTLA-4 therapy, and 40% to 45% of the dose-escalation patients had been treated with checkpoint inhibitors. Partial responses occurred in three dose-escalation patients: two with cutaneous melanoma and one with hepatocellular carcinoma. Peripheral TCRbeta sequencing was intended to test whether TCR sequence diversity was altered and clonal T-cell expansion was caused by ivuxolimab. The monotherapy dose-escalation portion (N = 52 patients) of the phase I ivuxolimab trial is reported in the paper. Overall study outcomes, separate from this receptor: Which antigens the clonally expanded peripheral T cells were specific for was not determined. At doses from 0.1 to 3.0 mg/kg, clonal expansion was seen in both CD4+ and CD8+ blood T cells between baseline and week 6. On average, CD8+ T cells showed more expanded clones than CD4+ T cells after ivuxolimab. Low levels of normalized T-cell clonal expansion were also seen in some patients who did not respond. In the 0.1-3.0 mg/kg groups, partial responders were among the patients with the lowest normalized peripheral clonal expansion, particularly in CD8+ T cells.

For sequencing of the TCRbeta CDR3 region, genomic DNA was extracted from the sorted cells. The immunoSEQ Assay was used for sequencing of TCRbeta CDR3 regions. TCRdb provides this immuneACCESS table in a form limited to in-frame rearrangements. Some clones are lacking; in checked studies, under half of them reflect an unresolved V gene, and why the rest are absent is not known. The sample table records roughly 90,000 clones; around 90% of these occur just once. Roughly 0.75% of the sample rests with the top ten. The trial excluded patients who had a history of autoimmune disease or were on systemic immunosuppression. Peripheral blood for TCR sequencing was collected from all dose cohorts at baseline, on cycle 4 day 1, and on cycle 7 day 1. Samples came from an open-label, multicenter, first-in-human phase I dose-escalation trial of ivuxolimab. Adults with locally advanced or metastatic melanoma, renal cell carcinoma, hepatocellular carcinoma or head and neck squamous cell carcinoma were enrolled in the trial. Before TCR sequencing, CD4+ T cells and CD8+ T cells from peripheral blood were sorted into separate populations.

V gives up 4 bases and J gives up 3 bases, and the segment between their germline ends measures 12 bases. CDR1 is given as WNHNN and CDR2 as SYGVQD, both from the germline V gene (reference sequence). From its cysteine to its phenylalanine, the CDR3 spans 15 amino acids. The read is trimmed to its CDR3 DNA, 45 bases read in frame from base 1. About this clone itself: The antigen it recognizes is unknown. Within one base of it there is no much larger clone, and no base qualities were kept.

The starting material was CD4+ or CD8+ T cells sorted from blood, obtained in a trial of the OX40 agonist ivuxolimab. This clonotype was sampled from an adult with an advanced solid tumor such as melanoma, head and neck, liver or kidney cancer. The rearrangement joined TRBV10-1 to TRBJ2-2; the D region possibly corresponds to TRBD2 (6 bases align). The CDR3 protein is CASSGGTGDTGELFF. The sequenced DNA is TGCGCCAGCAGTGGGGGAACGGGGGACACCGGGGAGCTGTTTTTT.